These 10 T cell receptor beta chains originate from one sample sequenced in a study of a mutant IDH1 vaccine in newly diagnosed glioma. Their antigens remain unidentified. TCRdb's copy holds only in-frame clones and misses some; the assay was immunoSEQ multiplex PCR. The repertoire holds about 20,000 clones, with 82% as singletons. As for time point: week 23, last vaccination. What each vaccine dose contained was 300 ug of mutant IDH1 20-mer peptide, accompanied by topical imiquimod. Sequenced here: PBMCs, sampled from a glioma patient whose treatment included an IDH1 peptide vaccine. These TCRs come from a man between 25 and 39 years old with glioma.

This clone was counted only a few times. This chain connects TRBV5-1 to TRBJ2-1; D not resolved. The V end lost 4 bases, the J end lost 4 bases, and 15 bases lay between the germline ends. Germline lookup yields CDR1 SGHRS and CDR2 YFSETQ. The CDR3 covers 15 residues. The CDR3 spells CASSADSVGYNEQFF. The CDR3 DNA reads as TGCGCCAGCAGCGCCGACTCTGTGGGGTACAATGAGCAGTTCTTC.

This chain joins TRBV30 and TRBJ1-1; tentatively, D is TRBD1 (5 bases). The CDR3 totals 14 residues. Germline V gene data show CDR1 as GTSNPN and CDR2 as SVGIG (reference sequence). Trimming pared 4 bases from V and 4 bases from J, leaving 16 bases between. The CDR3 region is CAWTRRGSPTEAFF. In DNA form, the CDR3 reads TGTGCCTGGACACGCCGGGGGAGTCCCACTGAAGCTTTCTTT.

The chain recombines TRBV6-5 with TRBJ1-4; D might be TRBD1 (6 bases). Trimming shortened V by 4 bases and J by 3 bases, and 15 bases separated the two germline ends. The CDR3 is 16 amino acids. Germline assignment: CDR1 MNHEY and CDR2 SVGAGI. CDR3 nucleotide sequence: TGTGCCAGCAGTTCCGTAACAGGGAGGGCTAATGAAAAACTGTTTTTT. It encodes CASSSVTGRANEKLFF.

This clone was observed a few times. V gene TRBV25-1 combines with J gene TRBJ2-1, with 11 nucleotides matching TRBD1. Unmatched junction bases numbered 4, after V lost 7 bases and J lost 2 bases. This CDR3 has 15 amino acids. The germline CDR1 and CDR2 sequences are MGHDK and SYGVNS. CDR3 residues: CASTQDRGPYNEQFF. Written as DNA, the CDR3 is TGTGCCAGCACCCAGGACAGGGGGCCCTACAATGAGCAGTTCTTC.

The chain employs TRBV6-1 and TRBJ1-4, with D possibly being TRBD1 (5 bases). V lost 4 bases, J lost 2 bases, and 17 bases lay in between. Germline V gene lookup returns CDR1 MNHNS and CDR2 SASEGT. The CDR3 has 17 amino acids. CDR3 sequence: CASSVVSGGATNEKLFF. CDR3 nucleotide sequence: TGTGCCAGCAGTGTTGTTTCTGGTGGGGCGACTAATGAAAAACTGTTTTTT.

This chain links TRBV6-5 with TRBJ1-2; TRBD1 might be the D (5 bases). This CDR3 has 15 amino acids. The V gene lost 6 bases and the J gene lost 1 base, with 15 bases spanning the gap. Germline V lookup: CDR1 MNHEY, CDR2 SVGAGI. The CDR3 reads CASRAGPVLNYGYTF. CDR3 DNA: TGTGCCAGCAGGGCAGGGCCCGTACTTAACTATGGCTACACCTTC.

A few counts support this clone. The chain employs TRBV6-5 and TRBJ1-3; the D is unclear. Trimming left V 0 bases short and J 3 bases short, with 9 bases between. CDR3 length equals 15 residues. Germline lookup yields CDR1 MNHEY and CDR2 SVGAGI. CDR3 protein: CASSYSADLGNTIYF. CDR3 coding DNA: TGTGCCAGCAGTTACTCGGCGGATCTTGGAAACACCATATATTTT.

CDR3 region: CARGQGAYAYEQYF. CDR3 DNA: TGTGCCAGGGGACAGGGGGCTTACGCCTACGAGCAGTACTTC. The rearrangement uses TRBV14 and TRBJ2-7; 12 positions agree with TRBD1. Germline CDR1 reads SGHDN; CDR2 reads FVKESK. The CDR3 length is 14 residues. J gave up 2 bases and V 9 bases, and 5 bases lay outside the gene matches.

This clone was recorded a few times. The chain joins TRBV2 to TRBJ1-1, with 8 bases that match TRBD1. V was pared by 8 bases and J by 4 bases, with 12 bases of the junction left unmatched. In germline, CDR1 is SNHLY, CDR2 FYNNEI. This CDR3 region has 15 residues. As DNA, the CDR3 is TGTGCCAGCGGACGCAGGGGGCAGAGCGGCACTGAAGCTTTCTTT. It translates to CASGRRGQSGTEAFF.

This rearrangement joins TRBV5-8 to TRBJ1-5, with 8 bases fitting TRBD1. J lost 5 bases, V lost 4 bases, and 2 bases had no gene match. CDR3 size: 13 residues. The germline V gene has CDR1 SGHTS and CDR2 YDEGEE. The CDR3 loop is CASSRQGHQPQHF. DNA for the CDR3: TGTGCCAGCAGCCGACAGGGGCATCAGCCCCAGCATTTT.